The sample holds one count of the clone carrying this TCR beta chain. This entry comes from a study of blood T cell repertoires in COVID-19. About the study: The cDNA or gDNA used as material had been derived from T cells, B-cell-depleted T cells, or PBMCs.

TCRdb keeps only in-frame clones here, not all; method: immunoSEQ multiplex PCR. The data contain 150,000 to 200,000 clones, 85% to 90% of them singletons. The source material was peripheral blood. The sequence came from a woman aged 80 or over in a cohort sampled during active or convalescent COVID-19.

This CDR3 reads CASSFTSGTGNEKLFF. DNA of the CDR3: TGCGCCAGCAGCTTCACTTCCGGGACAGGGAATGAAAAACTGTTTTTT. The chain combines TRBV5-1 with TRBJ1-4, with 9 nucleotides matching TRBD1. The germline V gene encodes CDR1 SGHRS and CDR2 YFSETQ. V shed 2 bases, J shed 5 bases, and the junction held 7 bases outside the gene matches. This CDR3 comprises 16 residues.